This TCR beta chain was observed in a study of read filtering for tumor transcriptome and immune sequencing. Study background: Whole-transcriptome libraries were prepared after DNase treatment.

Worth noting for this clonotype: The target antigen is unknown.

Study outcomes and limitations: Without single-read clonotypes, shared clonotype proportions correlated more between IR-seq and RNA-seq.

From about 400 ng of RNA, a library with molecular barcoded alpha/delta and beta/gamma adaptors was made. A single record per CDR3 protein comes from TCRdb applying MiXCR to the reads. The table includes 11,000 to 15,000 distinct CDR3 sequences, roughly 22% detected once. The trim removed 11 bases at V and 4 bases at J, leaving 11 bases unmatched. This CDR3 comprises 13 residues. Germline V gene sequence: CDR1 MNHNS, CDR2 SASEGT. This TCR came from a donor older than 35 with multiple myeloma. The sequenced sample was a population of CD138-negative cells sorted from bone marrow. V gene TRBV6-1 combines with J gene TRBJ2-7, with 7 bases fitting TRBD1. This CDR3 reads CASQQGVFYEQYF. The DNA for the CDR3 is TGTGCCTCCCAGCAGGGGGTATTTTACGAGCAGTACTTC.